The source of this T cell receptor (beta chain) is a study of graft-versus-host responses after intestinal transplantation. General study points: Early post-transplant declines in HvG were associated with peak levels of circulating GvH clones.

This CDR3 comprises 15 residues. Germline V gene data show CDR1 as SNHLY and CDR2 as FYNNEI. V lost 5 bases, J lost 2 bases, and 5 bases stayed unmatched. Sequencing used immunoSEQ multiplex PCR; TCRdb keeps in-frame clones, though not all of them. This sample yields over 100,000 clones, of which around 92% are seen a single time; approximately 1.2% belongs to the top ten. Note on this clone: Its target is unknown.

The specimen was unstimulated CD8+ T cells sorted from spleen or lymph node cells, collected before transplant. The TCR originated in a human donor who was the organ donor for an intestinal transplant. The rearrangement uses TRBV2 and TRBJ2-1; TRBD2 agrees at 8 bases. The CDR3 bases are TGTGCCAGCAGTCCGGGACTAGGGACCTACAATGAGCAGTTCTTC. This gives the protein CASSPGLGTYNEQFF. Full variable domain (outside the CDR3, taken from reference TRBV2 and TRBJ2-1): EPEVTQTPSHQVTQMGQEVILRCVPISNHLYFYWYRQILGQKVEFLVSFYNNEISEKSEIFDDQFSVERPDGSNFTLKIRSTKLEDSAMYFCASSPGLGTYNEQFFGPGTRLTVL.